The 30 T cell receptor beta chains listed next were all sequenced from one sample in a study of T-cell reconstitution after alpha-beta-depleted transplantation in children. The TCRbeta library was prepared with unique molecular identifiers. One entry per CDR3 protein, called by TCRdb with MiXCR from the PCR reads. The table lists more than 550,000 distinct CDR3 sequences, about 10% of them singletons. Sequences were derived from PBMCs from the stem cell graft donor, sampled from the stem cell graft. These receptors all stem from a human donor who donated a stem cell graft to a child with acute myeloid leukemia.

Turning to this clonotype: One base away lies a much larger clone, so this may be a sequencing read error. This sequence joins TRBV12-3 or TRBV12-4 and TRBJ2-5, with 9 bases identical to TRBD1. V shed 6 bases and J 7 bases; nucleotides not matched to a gene: 15. The CDR3 runs 16 residues. As DNA, the CDR3 is TGTGCCAGCAGGCCTACCTCCGAGACAGGGGGTCGGACCCAGTACTTC. It specifies CASRPTSETGGRTQYF.

J is TRBJ2-7 and V is TRBV27; TRBD2 matches at 8 bases. This CDR3 contains 16 residues. In germline, CDR1 is MNHEY, CDR2 SMNVEV (reference sequence). V lost 1 base to trimming and J lost 2 bases; unmatched junction nucleotides: 7. Written as DNA, the CDR3 is TGTGCCAGCAGTTTATTGAATAGCGGGAACGCCTACGAGCAGTACTTC. It specifies CASSLLNSGNAYEQYF.

This clonotype was detected only a few times. The CDR3 sequence: CASRALREVTHEQYF. Here the CDR3 DNA reads TGTGCCAGCAGGGCCCTCCGGGAGGTCACCCACGAGCAGTACTTC. The V call is TRBV6-2 or TRBV6-3, the J call TRBJ2-7; 7 nucleotides match TRBD2. V shed 6 bases and J 5 bases; nucleotides not matched to a gene: 13. There are 15 residues in the CDR3. CDR1 and CDR2 (germline): MNHEY, SVGEGT.

The chain has TRBV7-3 and TRBJ1-3; D gene ambiguous. The CDR3 is made up of 15 amino acids. The germline CDR1 and CDR2 sequences are SGHTA and FQGTGA. Trimming shortened V by 1 base and J by 4 bases, and 11 bases separated the two germline ends. Here the CDR3 DNA reads TGTGCCAGCAGCTTAAAAGGCTCCGCCGGAAACACCATATATTTT. Protein product: CASSLKGSAGNTIYF.

This clonotype was seen at least ten times. The V gene is TRBV20-1, the J gene TRBJ1-6; D not certain. CDR1 and CDR2 (germline): DFQATT, SNEGSKA (reference sequence). Trimming pared 0 bases from V and 9 bases from J, leaving 18 bases between. This CDR3 is built from 16 residues. In nucleotides, the CDR3 is TGCAGTGCTAGAGATAATAGGAGGGAAGGCGGTTCACCCCTCCACTTT. Amino acids: CSARDNRREGGSPLHF.

This chain links TRBV20-1 with TRBJ2-7, with 11 nucleotides matching TRBD1. Germline CDR1 reads DFQATT; CDR2 reads SNEGSKA (reference sequence). Unmatched junction bases numbered 5, after V lost 5 bases and J lost 5 bases. The CDR3 is 13 amino acids. CDR3 residues: CSADGQGANEQYF. The CDR3 DNA reads TGCAGTGCTGACGGACAGGGGGCCAACGAGCAGTACTTC.

This clonotype came up many times. J is TRBJ1-1 and V is TRBV10-3; 8 bases match TRBD1. The germline V gene encodes CDR1 ENHRY and CDR2 SYGVKD. Unmatched junction bases numbered 5, after V lost 5 bases and J lost 12 bases. CDR3 length: 11 residues. CDR3 in DNA: TGTGCCATCAGTCCAGGGGGCGAGACTTTCTTT. Translation: CAISPGGETFF.

Only a few counts were recorded for this clonotype. The gene calls are TRBV27 and TRBJ1-2; D might be TRBD1 (6 bases). V shed 6 bases and J shed 4 bases, with 15 bases lying between them. Germline assignment: CDR1 MNHEY and CDR2 SMNVEV (reference sequence). The CDR3 consists of 14 residues. The CDR3 nucleotides are TGTGCCAGCAGAACACAGGGAGGAGGCTATGGCTACACCTTC. Its protein is CASRTQGGGYGYTF.

This clonotype has just a few counts. The J gene is TRBJ2-3, the V gene TRBV7-2; weak D call: TRBD2 (5 bases). Trimming took off 1 base at V and 5 bases at J, with 19 bases between the two ends. Germline lookup yields CDR1 SGHTA and CDR2 FQGNSA. The CDR3 length is 17 residues. The CDR3 reads CASSLGPLGSRVDTQYF. The CDR3 DNA is TGTGCCAGCAGCTTAGGCCCTTTGGGGAGTCGGGTAGATACGCAGTATTTT.

J is TRBJ2-7 and V is TRBV5-1; TRBD2 might be the D (6 bases). Germline V gene lookup returns CDR1 SGHRS and CDR2 YFSETQ. The CDR3 sequence is 15 residues long. The V and J ends lost 0 bases and 2 bases respectively, with 12 bases between them. CDR3 region: CASSLGWRDAYEQYF. The CDR3 nucleotides are TGCGCCAGCAGCTTGGGTTGGCGGGACGCCTACGAGCAGTACTTC.

This chain connects TRBV9 to TRBJ1-3, with D possibly being TRBD1 (5 bases). V was clipped by 3 bases and J by 0 bases, with 10 bases between them. Germline CDR1 SGDLS, CDR2 YYNGEE. CDR3 length: 15 residues. The CDR3 DNA reads as TGTGCCAGCAGCGGGGGGGTAAGCTCTGGAAACACCATATATTTT. This gives the protein CASSGGVSSGNTIYF.

This clonotype was seen a few times. V gene TRBV11-2 combines with J gene TRBJ2-2; maybe TRBD2 (6 bases). Germline V gives CDR1 SGHAT, CDR2 FQNNGV. The V gene lost 5 bases and the J gene lost 4 bases, with 17 bases spanning the gap. The CDR3 extends over 16 amino acids. The CDR3 is CASSPRDWAATGELFF. CDR3 DNA sequence: TGTGCCAGCAGCCCCCGGGACTGGGCTGCCACCGGGGAGCTGTTTTTT.

This clonotype was counted many times. The chain joins TRBV5-1 to TRBJ1-1; D unresolved. This CDR3 is 15 amino acids long. CDR1 and CDR2 (germline): SGHRS, YFSETQ. V was trimmed by 4 bases and J by 1 base, leaving 14 bases between them. The CDR3: CASSRFVASNTEAFF. DNA of the CDR3: TGCGCCAGCAGCCGGTTCGTCGCTTCGAACACTGAAGCTTTCTTT. Full variable domain (rest looked up from reference TRBV5-1 and TRBJ1-1): KAGVTQTPRYLIKTRGQQVTLSCSPISGHRSVSWYQQTPGQGLQFLFEYFSETQRNKGNFPGRFSGRQFSNSRSEMNVSTLELGDSALYLCASSRFVASNTEAFFGQGTRLTVV.

The chain recombines TRBV23-1 with TRBJ2-3; unclear D gene. TRBV23-1 is identified as an open reading frame with a role that is uncertain. Deletions cut 3 bases from V and 4 bases from J, with 11 bases between. The length of the CDR3 is 14 residues. The CDR3 bases are TGCGCCAGCAGTCAGTGCGGCCTCTCAGATACGCAGTATTTT. Protein: CASSQCGLSDTQYF.

The rearrangement joins TRBV7-2 to TRBJ1-3, with TRBD1 matching 10 bases. The J segment lost 8 bases and the V segment lost 3 bases, leaving 1 base of the junction unmatched. CDR3 length equals 13 residues. Germline V gene data show CDR1 as SGHTA and CDR2 as FQGNSA. DNA for the CDR3: TGTGCCAGCAGCTTGGACAGGGGGGACACCATATATTTT. This codes for CASSLDRGDTIYF.

This sequence joins TRBV7-1 and TRBJ1-5, with D possibly matching TRBD1 (6 bases). TRBV7-1 is reported as an ORF; its role is uncertain. Deletions cut 5 bases from V and 5 bases from J, with 13 bases between. This CDR3 is built from 14 residues. The CDR3 DNA sequence: TGTGCCAGCAGCCCAGGTGGGGGGCATCAGCCCCAGCATTTT. Its protein product is CASSPGGGHQPQHF.

The chain employs TRBV5-8 and TRBJ1-5; a possible D gene is TRBD1 (5 bases). The germline gives CDR1 SGHTS, CDR2 YDEGEE. This CDR3 contains 15 residues. Trimming stripped 0 bases from V and 7 bases from J, with 14 bases between. This CDR3 reads CASSLAWRGVQPQHF. CDR3 nucleotides: TGTGCCAGCAGCTTGGCCTGGCGAGGGGTACAGCCCCAGCATTTT.

This clonotype was observed a few times. This chain uses TRBV6-1 with TRBJ2-7; D perhaps matches TRBD1 (6 bases). Germline V gene sequence: CDR1 MNHNS, CDR2 SASEGT. The CDR3 contains 13 residues. Trimming cost V 8 bases and J 3 bases, with 14 bases left between them. CDR3 bases: TGTGCCAGCGCGCAAACGACAGGCTACGAGCAGTACTTC. Its protein product is CASAQTTGYEQYF.

This clonotype was observed a few times. This chain joins TRBV12-3 or TRBV12-4 and TRBJ2-7, with TRBD2 matching 7 bases. The CDR3 consists of 15 residues. The V segment lost 6 bases and the J segment 7 bases; nucleotides outside the gene matches: 15. The CDR3 DNA is TGTGCCAGCAGCCCAATCGGAATCCTCGGGGGGGAGCAGTACTTC. It encodes CASSPIGILGGEQYF.

This clonotype was counted a few times. The chain employs TRBV2 and TRBJ1-1; maybe TRBD1 (5 bases). The CDR3 extends over 11 amino acids. Trimming stripped 6 bases from V and 8 bases from J, with 10 bases between. CDR1 and CDR2 from the germline V gene are SNHLY and FYNNEI. CDR3 sequence reads: CASRQTVEAFF. The CDR3 coding sequence is TGTGCCAGCAGACAGACAGTGGAAGCTTTCTTT.

This clonotype was found many times. The chain recombines TRBV7-9 with TRBJ2-1; possible D gene TRBD2, 5 bases. This CDR3 region has 15 residues. The germline V and J ends were trimmed by 0 bases and 0 bases, with 6 bases remaining between them. CDR1 and CDR2 from the germline V gene are SEHNR and FQNEAQ (reference sequence). The CDR3 nucleotides are TGTGCCAGCAGCTTAGCGCTAGCCTCCTACAATGAGCAGTTCTTC. It specifies CASSLALASYNEQFF.

This clonotype turned up a few times. V and J are TRBV3-1 and TRBJ2-1, with D tentatively TRBD2 (6 bases). The CDR3 totals 16 residues. V was shortened by 1 base and J by 0 bases, with 10 bases between the two germline ends. Germline CDR1 is LGHDT and CDR2 is YNNKEL (reference sequence). CDR3 region: CASSQGAGSSYNEQFF. The CDR3 coding sequence is TGTGCCAGCAGCCAAGGGGCGGGAAGCTCCTACAATGAGCAGTTCTTC.

V and J are TRBV11-1 and TRBJ1-2; 11 positions agree with TRBD1. Germline V gives CDR1 SGHAT, CDR2 FQDESV (reference sequence). The CDR3 length is 15 residues. J was trimmed by 8 bases and V by 6 bases; bases with no gene match: 11. CDR3 protein: CASSSAGQGAYGYTF. CDR3 nucleotide sequence: TGTGCCAGCAGTTCCGCCGGACAGGGGGCGTACGGCTACACCTTC.

The chain combines TRBV28 with TRBJ2-4; 9 nucleotides agree with TRBD1. With 3 bases clipped from V and 7 bases from J, the junction kept 1 base outside the gene matches. CDR1 MDHEN and CDR2 SYDVKM come from the germline V gene. CDR3 length: 13 amino acids. CDR3 protein: CASSFGTGNIQYF. Here the CDR3 DNA reads TGTGCCAGCAGTTTTGGGACAGGGAACATTCAGTACTTC.

Ten or more counts support this clonotype. The chain employs TRBV2 and TRBJ1-2; possible D gene TRBD1, 5 bases. The CDR3 is 11 residues long. The V gene's germline CDR1 is SNHLY and CDR2 FYNNEI. Trimming took off 3 bases at V and 7 bases at J, with 6 bases between the two ends. CDR3 coding DNA: TGTGCCAGCAGTGACAGGGCTGGCTACACCTTC. Protein product: CASSDRAGYTF.

This clonotype was seen at least ten times. This chain uses TRBV28 with TRBJ2-1, with D possibly TRBD2 on 5 matching bases. The V gene lost 4 bases and the J gene lost 6 bases, with 19 bases spanning the gap. Germline V lookup: CDR1 MDHEN, CDR2 SYDVKM. The CDR3 consists of 16 residues. The CDR3 loop is CASSSHRDVTFNEQFF. CDR3 DNA sequence: TGTGCCAGCAGTTCCCACCGGGATGTTACCTTCAATGAGCAGTTCTTC. The full variable domain, rest sourced from reference TRBV28 and TRBJ2-1, is DVKVTQSSRYLVKRTGEKVFLECVQDMDHENMFWYRQDPGLGLRLIYFSYDVKMKEKGDIPEGYSVSREKKERFSLILESASTNQTSMYLCASSSHRDVTFNEQFFGPGTRLTVL.

This clonotype was detected many times. The rearrangement uses TRBV10-3 and TRBJ2-7; D might be TRBD1 (6 bases). CDR3 length: 14 amino acids. Germline CDR1 reads ENHRY; CDR2 reads SYGVKD. The V and J ends lost 4 bases and 0 bases respectively, with 10 bases between them. The CDR3 DNA reads TGTGCCATCAGTGCCCAGGGGCGCTCCTACGAGCAGTACTTC. Translated, it gives CAISAQGRSYEQYF.

In its sample, this clonotype was seen a few times. This rearrangement joins TRBV10-3 to TRBJ1-1; D gene ambiguous. Germline assignment: CDR1 ENHRY and CDR2 SYGVKD. This CDR3 spans 12 amino acids. With 3 bases removed from V and 2 bases from J, the gap between germline ends came to 4 bases. The CDR3 nucleotides read TGTGCCATCAGTGACCCTAACACTGAAGCTTTCTTT. The encoded protein is CAISDPNTEAFF.

This clonotype was recorded at least ten times. Sequence at one end of the junction differs from germline and may be a read error. J is TRBJ1-1 and V is TRBV12-3 or TRBV12-4, with D uncertain. The CDR3 extends over 12 amino acids. CDR3 sequence reads: CASSLVNTEAFF. DNA of the CDR3: TGTGCCAGCAGCTTAGTGAACACTGAAGCTTTCTTT.

For this clonotype: A single base separates this from a much larger clone, so it may be a read error. The chain recombines TRBV3-1 with TRBJ2-1; 9 nucleotides line up with TRBD2. This CDR3 comprises 19 residues. Looked up from germline, CDR1 is LGHDT and CDR2 is YNNKEL (reference sequence). For the CDR3, the DNA is TGTGCCAGCAGACAAGCGTCACTAGCGGGCATTCGGTCGGGGAATGAGCAGTTCTTC. Translation: CASRQASLAGIRSGNEQFF.